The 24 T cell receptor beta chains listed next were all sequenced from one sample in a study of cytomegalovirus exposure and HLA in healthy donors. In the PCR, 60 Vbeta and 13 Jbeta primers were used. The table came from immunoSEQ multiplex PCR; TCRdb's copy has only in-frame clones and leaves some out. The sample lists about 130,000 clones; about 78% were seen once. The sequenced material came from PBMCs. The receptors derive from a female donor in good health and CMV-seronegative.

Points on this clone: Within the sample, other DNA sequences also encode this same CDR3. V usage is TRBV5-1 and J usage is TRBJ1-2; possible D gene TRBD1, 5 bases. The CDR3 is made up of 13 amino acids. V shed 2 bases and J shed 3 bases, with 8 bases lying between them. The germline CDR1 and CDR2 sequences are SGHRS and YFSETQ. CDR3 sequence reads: CASSFGTDYGYTF. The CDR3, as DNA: TGCGCCAGCAGCTTCGGGACTGACTATGGCTACACCTTC.

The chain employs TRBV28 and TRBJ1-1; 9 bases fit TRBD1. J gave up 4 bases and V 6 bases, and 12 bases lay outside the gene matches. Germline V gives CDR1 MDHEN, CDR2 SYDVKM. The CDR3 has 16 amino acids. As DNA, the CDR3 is TGTGCCAGCAGGCCTATGGACGGGGACAGGGTCACTGAAGCTTTCTTT. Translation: CASRPMDGDRVTEAFF.

The CDR3 nucleotides are TGTGCCAGCAGCTTAGGGGCATATGGCACAGATACGCAGTATTTT. Translating it yields CASSLGAYGTDTQYF. V is TRBV13 and J is TRBJ2-3; D not resolved. Germline CDR1 is PRHDT and CDR2 is FYEKMQ (reference sequence). This CDR3 has 15 residues. Trimming took 0 bases from V and 1 from J, leaving 8 bases between them. Drawing the rest from reference TRBV13 and TRBJ2-3, the complete variable domain is AAGVIQSPRHLIKEKRETATLKCYPIPRHDTVYWYQQGPGQDPQFLISFYEKMQSDKGSIPDRFSAQQFSDYHSELNMSSLELGDSALYFCASSLGAYGTDTQYFGPGTRLTVL.

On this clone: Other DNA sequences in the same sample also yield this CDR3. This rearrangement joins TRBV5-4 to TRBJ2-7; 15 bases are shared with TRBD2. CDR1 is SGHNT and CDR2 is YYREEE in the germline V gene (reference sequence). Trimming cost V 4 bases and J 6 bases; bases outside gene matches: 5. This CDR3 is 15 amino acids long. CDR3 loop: CASSAGLAGGGEQYF. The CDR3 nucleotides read TGTGCCAGCAGCGCGGGACTAGCGGGAGGAGGCGAGCAGTACTTC.

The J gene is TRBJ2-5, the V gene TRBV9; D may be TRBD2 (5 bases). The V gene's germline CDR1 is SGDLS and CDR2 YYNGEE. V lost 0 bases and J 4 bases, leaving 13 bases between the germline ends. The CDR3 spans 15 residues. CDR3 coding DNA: TGTGCCAGCAGCGTAGGATGGGCTAGCATAGAGACCCAGTACTTC. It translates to CASSVGWASIETQYF.

CDR3 protein: CASSERPRLGNTIYF. In DNA form, the CDR3 reads TGTGCCAGCAGTGAACGGCCCAGGTTGGGAAACACCATATATTTT. This chain connects TRBV6-1 to TRBJ1-3, with D unclear. The V end was cut by 2 bases, the J end by 4 bases, with 12 bases between. The CDR3 contains 15 residues. Germline CDR1 MNHNS, CDR2 SASEGT.

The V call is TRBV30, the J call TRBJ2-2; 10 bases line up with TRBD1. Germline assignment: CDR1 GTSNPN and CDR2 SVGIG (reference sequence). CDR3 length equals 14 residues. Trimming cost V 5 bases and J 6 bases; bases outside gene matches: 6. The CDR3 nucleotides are TGTGCCTGGGCATCAGGGACAGGGGCCGGGGAGCTGTTTTTT. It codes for CAWASGTGAGELFF.

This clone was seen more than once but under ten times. CDR3 residues: CASSPSRRGLSSGANVLTF. The DNA of the CDR3 is TGTGCCAGCAGCCCGTCCCGGAGGGGACTTAGCTCTGGGGCCAACGTCCTGACTTTC. The rearrangement links TRBV7-3 to TRBJ2-6; a weak D match, TRBD2 (6 bases). V lost 5 bases to trimming and J lost 0 bases, with 20 bases between them. CDR1 SGHTA and CDR2 FQGTGA come from the germline V gene. The CDR3 consists of 19 residues.

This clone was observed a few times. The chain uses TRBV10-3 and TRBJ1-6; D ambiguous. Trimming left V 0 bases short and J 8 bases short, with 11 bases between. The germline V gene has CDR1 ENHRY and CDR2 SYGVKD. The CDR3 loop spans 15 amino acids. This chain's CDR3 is CAISESRGEDSPLHF. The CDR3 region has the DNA TGTGCCATCAGTGAGTCTCGCGGGGAGGATTCACCCCTCCACTTT.

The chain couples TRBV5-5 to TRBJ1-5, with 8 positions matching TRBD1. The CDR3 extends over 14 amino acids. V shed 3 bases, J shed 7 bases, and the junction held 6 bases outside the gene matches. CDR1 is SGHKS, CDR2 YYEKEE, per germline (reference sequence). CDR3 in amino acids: CASSSDRARQPQHF. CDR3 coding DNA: TGTGCCAGCAGCTCGGACAGGGCTCGACAGCCCCAGCATTTT.

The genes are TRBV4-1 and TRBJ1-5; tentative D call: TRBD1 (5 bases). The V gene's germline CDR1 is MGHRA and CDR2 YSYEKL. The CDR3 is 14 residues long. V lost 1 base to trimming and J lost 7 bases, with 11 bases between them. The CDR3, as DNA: TGCGCCAGCAGCCAAGGGGTAAGGGGCCAGCCCCAGCATTTT. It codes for CASSQGVRGQPQHF.

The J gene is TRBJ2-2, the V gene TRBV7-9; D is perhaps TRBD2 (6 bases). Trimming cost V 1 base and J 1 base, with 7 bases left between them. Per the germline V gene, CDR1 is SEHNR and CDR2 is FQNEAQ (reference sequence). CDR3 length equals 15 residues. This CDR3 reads CASSLVGRNTGELFF. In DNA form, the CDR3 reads TGTGCCAGCAGCTTAGTCGGGAGGAACACCGGGGAGCTGTTTTTT.

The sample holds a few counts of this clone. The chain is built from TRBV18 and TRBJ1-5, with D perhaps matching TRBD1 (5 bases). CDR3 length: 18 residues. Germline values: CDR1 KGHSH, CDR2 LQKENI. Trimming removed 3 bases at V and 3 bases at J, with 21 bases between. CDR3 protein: CASSPMITIGAVNQPQHF. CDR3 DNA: TGTGCCAGCTCACCGATGATAACAATTGGGGCCGTCAATCAGCCCCAGCATTTT. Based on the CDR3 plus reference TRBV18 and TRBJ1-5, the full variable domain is NAGVMQNPRHLVRRRGQEARLRCSPMKGHSHVYWYRQLPEEGLKFMVYLQKENIIDESGMPKERFSAEFPKEGPSILRIQQVVRGDSAAYFCASSPMITIGAVNQPQHFGDGTRLSIL.

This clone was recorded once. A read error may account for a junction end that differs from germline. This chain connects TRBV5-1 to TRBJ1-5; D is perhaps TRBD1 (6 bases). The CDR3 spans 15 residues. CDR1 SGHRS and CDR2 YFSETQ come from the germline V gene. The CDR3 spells CASSFAGDSDQPQHF. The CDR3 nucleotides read TGCGCCAGCAGCTTCGCAGGGGATAGCGATCAGCCCCAGCATTTT.

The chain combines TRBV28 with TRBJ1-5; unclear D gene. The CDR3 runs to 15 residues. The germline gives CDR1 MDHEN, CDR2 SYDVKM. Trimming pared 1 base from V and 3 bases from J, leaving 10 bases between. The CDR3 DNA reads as TGTGCCAGCAGTTTATCCCCGGAGCCCAATCAGCCCCAGCATTTT. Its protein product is CASSLSPEPNQPQHF.

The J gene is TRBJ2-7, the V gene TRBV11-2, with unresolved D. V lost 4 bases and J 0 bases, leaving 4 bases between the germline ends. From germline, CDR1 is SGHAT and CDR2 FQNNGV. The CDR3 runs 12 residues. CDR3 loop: CASSSSSYEQYF. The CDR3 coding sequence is TGTGCCAGCAGCTCGAGCTCCTACGAGCAGTACTTC.

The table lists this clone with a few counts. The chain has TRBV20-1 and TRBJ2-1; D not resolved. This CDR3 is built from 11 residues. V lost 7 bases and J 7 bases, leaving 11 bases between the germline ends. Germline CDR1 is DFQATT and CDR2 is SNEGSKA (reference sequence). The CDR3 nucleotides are TGCAGTGTTCTAAGGAGTAATGAGCAGTTCTTC. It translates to CSVLRSNEQFF.

The CDR3 DNA reads as TGCAGCGGCGACACTTACAATGAGCAGTTCTTC. This codes for CSGDTYNEQFF. The chain has TRBV29-1 and TRBJ2-1; unclear D gene. V lost 7 bases to trimming and J lost 4 bases, with 8 bases between them. The CDR3 is 11 amino acids. Germline CDR1 is SQVTM and CDR2 is ANQGSEA.

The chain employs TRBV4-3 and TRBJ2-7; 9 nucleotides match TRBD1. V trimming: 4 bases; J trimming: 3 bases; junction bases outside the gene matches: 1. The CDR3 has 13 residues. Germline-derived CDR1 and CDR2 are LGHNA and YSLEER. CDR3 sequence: CASSRGQGYEQYF. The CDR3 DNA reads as TGCGCCAGCAGCCGGGGACAGGGCTACGAGCAGTACTTC.

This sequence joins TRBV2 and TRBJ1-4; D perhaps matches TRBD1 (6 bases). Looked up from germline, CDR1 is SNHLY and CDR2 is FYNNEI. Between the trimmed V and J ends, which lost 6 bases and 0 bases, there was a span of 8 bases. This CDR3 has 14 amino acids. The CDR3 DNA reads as TGTGCCAGCAGGGACAGTTCAACTAATGAAAAACTGTTTTTT. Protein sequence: CASRDSSTNEKLFF.

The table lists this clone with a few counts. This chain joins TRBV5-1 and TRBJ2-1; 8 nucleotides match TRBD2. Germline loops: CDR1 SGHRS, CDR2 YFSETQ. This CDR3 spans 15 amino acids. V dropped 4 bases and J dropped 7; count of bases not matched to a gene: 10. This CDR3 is CASSPGAAGVNEQFF. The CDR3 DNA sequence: TGCGCCAGCAGCCCTGGTGCAGCGGGAGTGAATGAGCAGTTCTTC.

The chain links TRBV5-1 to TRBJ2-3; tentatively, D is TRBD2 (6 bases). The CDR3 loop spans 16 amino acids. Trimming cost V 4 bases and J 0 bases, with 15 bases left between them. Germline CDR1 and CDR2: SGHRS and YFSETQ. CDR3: CASSGGTDISTDTQYF. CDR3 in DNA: TGCGCCAGCAGCGGGGGGACGGACATTAGCACAGATACGCAGTATTTT. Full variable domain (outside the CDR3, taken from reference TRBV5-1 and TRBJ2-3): KAGVTQTPRYLIKTRGQQVTLSCSPISGHRSVSWYQQTPGQGLQFLFEYFSETQRNKGNFPGRFSGRQFSNSRSEMNVSTLELGDSALYLCASSGGTDISTDTQYFGPGTRLTVL.

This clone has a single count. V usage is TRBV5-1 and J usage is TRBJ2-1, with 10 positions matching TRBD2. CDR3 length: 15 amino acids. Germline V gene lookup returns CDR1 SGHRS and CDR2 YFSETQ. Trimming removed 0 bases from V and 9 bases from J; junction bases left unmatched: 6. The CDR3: CASSLVKREGSEQFF. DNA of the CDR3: TGCGCCAGCAGCTTGGTCAAGCGGGAGGGCAGTGAGCAGTTCTTC. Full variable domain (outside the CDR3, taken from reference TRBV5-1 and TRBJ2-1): KAGVTQTPRYLIKTRGQQVTLSCSPISGHRSVSWYQQTPGQGLQFLFEYFSETQRNKGNFPGRFSGRQFSNSRSEMNVSTLELGDSALYLCASSLVKREGSEQFFGPGTRLTVL.

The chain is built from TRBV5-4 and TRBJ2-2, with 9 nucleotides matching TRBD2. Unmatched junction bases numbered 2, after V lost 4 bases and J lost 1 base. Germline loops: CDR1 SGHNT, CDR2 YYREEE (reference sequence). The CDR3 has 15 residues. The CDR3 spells CASSPAGGNTGELFF. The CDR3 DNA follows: TGTGCCAGCAGCCCAGCGGGAGGGAACACCGGGGAGCTGTTTTTT. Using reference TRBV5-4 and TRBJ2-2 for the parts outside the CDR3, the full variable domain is ETGVTQSPTHLIKTRGQQVTLRCSSQSGHNTVSWYQQALGQGPQFIFQYYREEENGRGNFPPRFSGLQFPNYSSELNVNALELDDSALYLCASSPAGGNTGELFFGEGSRLTVL.